The 10 T cell receptor beta chains presented below share a single source sample, sequenced in a study of low-dose radiotherapy and immunotherapy resistance in tumors. Primers targeting TRAV and TRBV primed first-strand cDNA, covering alpha and beta chains. Both a constant-region primer and a V-primer adapter served to amplify TCRs across roughly 22 PCR cycles. TCRdb re-analysed the reads in MiXCR, keeping a single row per CDR3 protein. Counted here are approximately 84,000 distinct CDR3 sequences, roughly a sixth occurring once; the ten biggest clones make up over 2.5%. Specified time point: before trial treatment. The starting material was PBMCs, obtained before treatment. These receptors were taken from a male donor with prostate cancer.

This clonotype was seen ten or more times. The chain is built from TRBV12-5 and TRBJ2-1; 8 positions match TRBD2. Germline V lookup: CDR1 LGHNT, CDR2 FRNRAP. This CDR3 spans 15 amino acids. V lost 5 bases, J lost 6 bases, and 9 bases stayed unmatched. The CDR3 protein is CASGAPGLGANEQFF. The CDR3 DNA is TGTGCTAGTGGTGCCCCGGGACTAGGCGCCAATGAGCAGTTCTTC.

CDR3 region: CASSLVGAGGSPLHF. CDR3 in DNA: TGTGCCAGCAGCTTGGTGGGGGCCGGAGGTTCACCCCTCCACTTT. The V and J genes are TRBV5-4 and TRBJ1-6, with TRBD1 as a possible D gene (6 bases). The germline CDR1 and CDR2 sequences are SGHNT and YYREEE (reference sequence). Trimming left V 0 bases short and J 9 bases short, with 13 bases between. The CDR3 sequence is 15 residues long.

This clonotype came up many times. The chain is built from TRBV15 and TRBJ2-5, with TRBD1 as a possible D gene (5 bases). CDR3 length: 15 amino acids. V dropped 0 bases and J dropped 3 bases, with 11 bases sitting between them. Germline values: CDR1 LNHNV, CDR2 YYDKDF (reference sequence). CDR3 loop: CATSRESGSKETQYF. The CDR3 coding sequence is TGTGCCACCAGCAGAGAGTCAGGGTCCAAAGAGACCCAGTACTTC.

Only a few counts were recorded for this clonotype. The chain combines TRBV3-1 with TRBJ1-1; 7 bases map to TRBD1. The V and J ends lost 6 bases and 4 bases, in that order; junction bases with no gene match: 11. The CDR3 spans 15 residues. The V gene's germline CDR1 is LGHDT and CDR2 YNNKEL (reference sequence). CDR3 DNA sequence: TGTGCCAGCAGGGGCCCCACAGGGGTTGGCACTGAAGCTTTCTTT. Translating gives CASRGPTGVGTEAFF.

This clonotype turned up a few times. The J gene is TRBJ2-5, the V gene TRBV6-6; the D gene is possibly TRBD1 (6 bases). The ends were cut back, 3 bases at V and 3 bases at J, with 17 bases in the middle. This CDR3 comprises 16 residues. Germline CDR1 is MNHNY and CDR2 is SVGAGI (reference sequence). The CDR3 loop reads CASSYSRGIREETQYF. The CDR3 DNA reads TGTGCCAGCAGTTATTCGAGGGGGATTAGAGAAGAGACCCAGTACTTC.

This clonotype occurred once. This probably arose from a read error, given a far larger clone one base away. This chain uses TRBV5-3 with TRBJ2-3, with a weak D call TRBD1 (6 bases). TRBV5-3 is known as an ORF, though its function is uncertain. This CDR3 contains 18 residues. This CDR3 reads CASSFDRTRGNLADTQYF. Written as DNA, the CDR3 is TGTGCCAGCAGCTTCGATCGTACAAGGGGGAACCTCGCAGATACGCAGTATTTT.

This clonotype was seen many times. This rearrangement joins TRBV5-5 to TRBJ1-2; 8 bases fit TRBD1. Trimming at V came to 2 bases and at J to 8 bases, leaving 5 bases not matched to a gene. CDR1 and CDR2 (germline): SGHKS, YYEKEE (reference sequence). This CDR3 has 13 amino acids. The CDR3 protein is CASSLQGDQGYTF. The CDR3 nucleotides are TGTGCCAGCAGCTTACAGGGGGATCAGGGCTACACCTTC.

Turning to this clonotype: It may be a read error: a sequence one base away is much more abundant. CDR3: CASNVPRDRGDTQYF. The CDR3 DNA sequence: TGTGCCAGCAATGTCCCCCGGGACAGGGGAGATACGCAGTATTTT. The chain recombines TRBV6-1 with TRBJ2-3; 10 nucleotides align to TRBD1. This CDR3 contains 15 residues. Germline V gene sequence: CDR1 MNHNS, CDR2 SASEGT. Trimming removed 7 bases from V and 5 bases from J; junction bases left unmatched: 9.

This clonotype came up many times. The V and J genes are TRBV2 and TRBJ2-7; D may be TRBD1 or TRBD2 (5 bases each). The V gene lost 3 bases and the J gene lost 4 bases, with 19 bases spanning the gap. In germline, CDR1 is SNHLY, CDR2 FYNNEI. This CDR3 has 16 residues. The CDR3 reads CASSEGSPGLSYEQYF. The CDR3 DNA sequence: TGTGCCAGCAGTGAGGGCTCCCCGGGGCTAAGTTACGAGCAGTACTTC.

This clonotype has at least ten counts. This chain uses TRBV7-2 with TRBJ1-2; D is unresolved. The germline CDR1 and CDR2 sequences are SGHTA and FQGNSA. The length of the CDR3 is 14 residues. The ends were cut back, 5 bases at V and 3 bases at J, with 13 bases in the middle. The CDR3 region is CASSIQWTDYGYTF. CDR3 bases: TGTGCCAGCAGCATCCAATGGACCGACTATGGCTACACCTTC.